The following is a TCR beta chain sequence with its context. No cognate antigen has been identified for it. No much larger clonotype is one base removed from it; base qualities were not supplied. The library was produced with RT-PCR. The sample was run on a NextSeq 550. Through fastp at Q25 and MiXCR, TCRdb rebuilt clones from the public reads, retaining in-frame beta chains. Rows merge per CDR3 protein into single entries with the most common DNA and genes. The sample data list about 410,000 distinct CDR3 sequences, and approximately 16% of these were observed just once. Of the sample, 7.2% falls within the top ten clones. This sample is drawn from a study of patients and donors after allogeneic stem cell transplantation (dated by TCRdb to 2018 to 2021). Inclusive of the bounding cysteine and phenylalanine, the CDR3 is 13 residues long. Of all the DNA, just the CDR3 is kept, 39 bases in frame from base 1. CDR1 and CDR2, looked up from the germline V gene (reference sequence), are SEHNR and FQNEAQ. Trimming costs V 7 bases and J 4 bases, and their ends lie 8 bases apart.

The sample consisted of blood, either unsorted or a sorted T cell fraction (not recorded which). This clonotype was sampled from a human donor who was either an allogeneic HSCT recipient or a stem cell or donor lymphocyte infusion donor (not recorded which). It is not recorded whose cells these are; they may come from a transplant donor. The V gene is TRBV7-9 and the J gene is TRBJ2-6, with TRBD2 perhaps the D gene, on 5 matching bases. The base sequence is TGTGCCAGCACGGGGTTGGGGGCCAACGTCCTGACTTTC. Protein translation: CASTGLGANVLTF.